Listed here are 3 T cell receptor beta chains from one sample, sequenced in a study of beta chain features in type 1 diabetes. Study results and caveats: Across all four CD4+ subsets, people with type 1 diabetes showed modestly shorter TCRB CDR3s.

Investigators reverse transcribed all isolated RNA, so they sequenced expressed TCRB transcripts. Clones were read by immunoSEQ multiplex PCR, and TCRdb kept only the in-frame ones, dropping some. The table includes approximately 150,000 clones, about an eighth detected once. No cognate antigen is known for these TCRs. Sequencing used central memory CD4+ T cells from blood. The receptors here all came from a man younger than 35 with type 1 diabetes.

This clone was seen more than once but under ten times. V gene TRBV6-1 combines with J gene TRBJ1-2; D remains ambiguous. This CDR3 is built from 15 residues. Germline V gives CDR1 MNHNS, CDR2 SASEGT. V gave up 5 bases and J gave up 0 bases, with 13 bases separating them. In DNA form, the CDR3 reads TGTGCCAGCAGTCTCCAACAGATGTCTAACTATGGCTACACCTTC. Translation gives CASSLQQMSNYGYTF.

This clone has more than one count but fewer than ten. The CDR3 bases are TGCGCCAGCAGCCATCCGGGGGGGCAGGAAGCTTTCTTT. Protein sequence: CASSHPGGQEAFF. J is TRBJ1-1 and V is TRBV4-1, with D perhaps matching TRBD1 (6 bases). The germline gives CDR1 MGHRA, CDR2 YSYEKL. Trimming stripped 3 bases from V and 8 bases from J, with 13 bases between. The CDR3 is 13 residues long.

This clone was counted between two and nine times. The gene calls are TRBV5-1 and TRBJ2-7, with TRBD1 matching 12 bases. J was trimmed by 0 bases and V by 3 bases; bases with no gene match: 10. The CDR3 contains 18 residues. From germline, CDR1 is SGHRS and CDR2 YFSETQ. In DNA form, the CDR3 reads TGCGCCAGCAGCTCCAACCCACCGGGACAGGGGGCCTCCTACGAGCAGTACTTC. Translating it yields CASSSNPPGQGASYEQYF.